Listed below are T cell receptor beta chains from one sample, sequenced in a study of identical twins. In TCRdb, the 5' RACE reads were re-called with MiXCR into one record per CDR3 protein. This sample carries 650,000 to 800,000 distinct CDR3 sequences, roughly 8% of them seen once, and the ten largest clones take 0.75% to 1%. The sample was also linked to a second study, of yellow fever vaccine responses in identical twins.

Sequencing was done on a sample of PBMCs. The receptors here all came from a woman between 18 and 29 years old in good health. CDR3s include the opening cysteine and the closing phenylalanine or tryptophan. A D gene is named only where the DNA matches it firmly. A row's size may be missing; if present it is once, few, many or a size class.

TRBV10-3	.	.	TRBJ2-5	CAIKVSDQETQYF	TGTGCCATCAAGGTTAGCGACCAAGAGACCCAGTACTTC
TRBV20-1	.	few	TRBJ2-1	CSARPGSQDYNEQFF	TGCAGTGCTAGGCCCGGGAGTCAGGACTACAATGAGCAGTTCTTC
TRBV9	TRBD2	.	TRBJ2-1	CASSVGIAGTYNEQFF	TGTGCCAGCAGCGTAGGGATAGCGGGGACTTACAATGAGCAGTTCTTC
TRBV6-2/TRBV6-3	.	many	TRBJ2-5	CASSRGNVLETQYF	TGTGCCAGCAGCCGTGGAAATGTCTTGGAGACCCAGTACTTC
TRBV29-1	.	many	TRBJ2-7	CSVARSTYEQYF	TGCAGCGTTGCCAGGAGCACCTACGAGCAGTACTTC
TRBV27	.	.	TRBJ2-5	CASSHVFGGPQETQYF	TGTGCCAGCAGCCACGTTTTCGGGGGTCCCCAAGAGACCCAGTACTTC
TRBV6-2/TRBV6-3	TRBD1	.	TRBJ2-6	CATVTRDRVTGANVLTF	TGTGCCACCGTTACCCGGGACAGGGTAACTGGGGCCAACGTCCTGACTTTC
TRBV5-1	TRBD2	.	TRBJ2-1	CASSWGLAGGLSNEQFF	TGCGCCAGCAGCTGGGGACTAGCGGGGGGGCTGAGCAATGAGCAGTTCTTC
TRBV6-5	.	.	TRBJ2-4	CASSSGDTAKNIPYF	TGTGCCAGCAGTTCAGGGGACACAGCCAAAAACATTCCGTACTTC
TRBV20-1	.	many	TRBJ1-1	CSALGNTEAFF	TGCAGTGCTCTCGGGAACACTGAAGCTTTCTTT
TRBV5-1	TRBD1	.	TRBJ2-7	CASSSNWGQGSNAEQYF	TGCGCCAGCAGCTCCAACTGGGGACAGGGGTCTAATGCGGAGCAGTACTTC
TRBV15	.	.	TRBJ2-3	CATSITTVPSDTQYF	TGTGCCACCAGCATTACGACGGTACCTTCAGATACGCAGTATTTT
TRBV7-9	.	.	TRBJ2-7	CASSLRLGTQQYF	TGTGCCAGCAGCCTCCGTCTCGGGACACAGCAGTACTTC
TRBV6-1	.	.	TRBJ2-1	CASSNQRWFF	TGTGCCAGCTCGAACCAGAGGTGGTTCTTC
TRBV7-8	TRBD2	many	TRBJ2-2	CASSLSPGGLNTGELFF	TGTGCCAGCAGCTTAAGCCCGGGAGGCCTTAACACCGGGGAGCTGTTTTTT
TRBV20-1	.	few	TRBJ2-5	CSARNSGGTQETQYF	TGCAGTGCTAGAAACTCAGGGGGGACCCAAGAGACCCAGTACTTC
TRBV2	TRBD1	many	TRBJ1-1	CASSIQGRNTEAFF	TGTGCCAGCAGTATACAGGGGAGAAACACTGAAGCTTTCTTT
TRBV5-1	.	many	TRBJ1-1	CASALAGLNTEAFF	TGCGCCAGCGCCCTAGCGGGGCTGAACACTGAAGCTTTCTTT
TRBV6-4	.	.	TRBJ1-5	CASSEWGYSNQPQHF	TGTGCCAGCAGTGAGTGGGGTTATAGCAATCAGCCCCAGCATTTT
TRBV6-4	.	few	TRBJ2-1	CASRSHGNEQFF	TGTGCCAGCAGATCCCACGGCAATGAGCAGTTCTTC
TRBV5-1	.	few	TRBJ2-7	CASSVNRGAGEQYF	TGCGCCAGCAGCGTAAACAGGGGAGCGGGCGAGCAGTACTTC
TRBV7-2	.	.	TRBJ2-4	CASSLLGAGDIQYF	TGTGCCAGCAGCTTACTCGGGGCCGGGGACATTCAGTACTTC
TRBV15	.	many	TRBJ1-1	CATSRPRVIGAPGTEAFF	TGTGCCACCAGCAGACCTCGGGTAATAGGGGCGCCGGGGACTGAAGCTTTCTTT
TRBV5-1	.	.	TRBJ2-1	CASNSQRGPYNEQFF	TGCGCCAGCAACTCCCAACGGGGGCCCTACAATGAGCAGTTCTTC
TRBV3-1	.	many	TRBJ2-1	CASSQDPVKNEQFF	TGTGCCAGCAGCCAAGATCCAGTAAAGAATGAGCAGTTCTTC
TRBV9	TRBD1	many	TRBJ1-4	CASSLTDRAYEKLFF	TGTGCCAGCAGCCTGACCGACAGGGCTTATGAAAAACTGTTTTTT
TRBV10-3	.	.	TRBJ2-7	CAISDGLTGSSYEQYF	TGTGCCATCAGTGATGGATTAACAGGGAGCTCCTACGAGCAGTACTTC
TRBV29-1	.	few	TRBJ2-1	CSVGPYNEQFF	TGCAGCGTTGGGCCTTACAATGAGCAGTTCTTC
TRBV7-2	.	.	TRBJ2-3	CASSLNRETADTQYF	TGTGCCAGCAGCTTAAACAGGGAAACGGCAGATACGCAGTATTTT
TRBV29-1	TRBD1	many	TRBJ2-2	CSVDRGLDTGELFF	TGCAGCGTAGACAGGGGGCTAGACACCGGGGAGCTGTTTTTT
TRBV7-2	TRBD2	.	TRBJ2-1	CASSLGPRGSGEQFF	TGTGCCAGCAGCTTAGGTCCGCGGGGGTCTGGTGAGCAGTTCTTC
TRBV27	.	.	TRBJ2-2	CASGLHGRETGELFF	TGTGCCAGCGGATTACACGGGCGTGAAACCGGGGAGCTGTTTTTT
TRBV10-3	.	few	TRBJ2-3	CAIAPRATDTQYF	TGTGCCATCGCACCGAGGGCCACAGATACGCAGTATTTT